This T cell receptor beta chain was captured by sequencing in a study of T-cell reconstitution after alpha-beta-depleted transplantation in children. The library targeted TCRbeta and was prepared with unique molecular identifiers. TCRdb recomputed calls from the PCR reads with MiXCR, one row per CDR3 protein. The sample yields about 440,000 distinct CDR3 sequences, 43% seen once. CDR3 length equals 14 residues. The V gene's germline CDR1 is DFQATT and CDR2 SNEGSKA (reference sequence). Trimming removed 3 bases at V and 7 bases at J, with 13 bases between. V is TRBV20-1 and J is TRBJ1-6, with TRBD1 as a possible D gene (5 bases). The TCR was taken from a girl aged 2-10 years with aplastic anemia, due to receive a stem cell transplant. The sequencing used PBMCs, collected before TCRalphabeta/CD19-depleted stem cell transplant. As DNA, the CDR3 is TGCAGTGCTAGGAGAGGCAGGGAAAATTCACCCCTCCACTTT. Translating it yields CSARRGRENSPLHF.